The 20 T cell receptor beta chains reported below all come from one sample, sequenced in a study of long-term antiretroviral therapy in people with HIV. Run at survey level, the immunoSEQ assay was version v3.0. Sequenced by immunoSEQ multiplex PCR; TCRdb stores in-frame clones only, minus some. The table lists tens of thousands of clones, about nine tenths of them singletons. The sample was unsorted PBMCs, taken 0.1 years before starting antiretroviral therapy. These receptors all come from a woman aged 45-65 years with HIV.

The V and J genes are TRBV6-5 and TRBJ2-7; no clear D. Between the trimmed V and J ends, which lost 5 bases and 3 bases, there was a span of 14 bases. This CDR3 has 14 amino acids. Germline V gene data show CDR1 as MNHEY and CDR2 as SVGAGI. The CDR3 region has the DNA TGTGCCAGCAGTGGCGAAGAGGAAATCTACGAGCAGTACTTC. It is translated as CASSGEEEIYEQYF.

The V gene is TRBV6-5, the J gene TRBJ2-7; possibly TRBD1 or TRBD2 for D (5 bases each). The CDR3 extends over 14 amino acids. Germline CDR1 is MNHEY and CDR2 is SVGAGI. V lost 2 bases to trimming and J lost 2 bases, with 10 bases between them. The CDR3 nucleotides are TGTGCCAGCAGTTACAGGGACGGAGCCTACGAGCAGTACTTC. Its protein is CASSYRDGAYEQYF.

This sequence joins TRBV4-3 and TRBJ1-3, with 7 nucleotides matching TRBD1. This CDR3 is 16 amino acids long. The junction had 6 bases not matched to a gene; V was cut back by 1 base and J by 3 bases. From germline, CDR1 is LGHNA and CDR2 YSLEER. CDR3: CASSQGGGQFGNTIYF. The DNA of the CDR3 is TGCGCCAGCAGCCAAGGCGGGGGACAGTTTGGAAACACCATATATTTT.

The chain carries TRBV29-1 and TRBJ1-5; 8 bases are shared with TRBD1. The ends lost 6 bases at V and 1 base at J; junction bases unmatched: 5. The CDR3 contains 14 residues. Germline V lookup: CDR1 SQVTM, CDR2 ANQGSEA. The CDR3 protein is CSVAGQASNQPQHF. DNA of the CDR3: TGCAGCGTCGCGGGACAGGCGAGCAATCAGCCCCAGCATTTT.

The chain is built from TRBV25-1 and TRBJ1-5; TRBD1 might be the D (5 bases). The germline gives CDR1 MGHDK, CDR2 SYGVNS. The CDR3 has 14 residues. V dropped 8 bases and J dropped 1 base, with 12 bases sitting between them. The CDR3 DNA reads TGTGCCAGCGGGGCAGGGAGAAGCAATCAGCCCCAGCATTTT. This translates into CASGAGRSNQPQHF. The complete variable domain, with remaining parts taken from reference TRBV25-1 and TRBJ1-5, reads EADIYQTPRYLVIGTGKKITLECSQTMGHDKMYWYQQDPGMELHLIHYSYGVNSTEKGDLSSESTVSRIRTEHFPLTLESARPSHTSQYLCASGAGRSNQPQHFGDGTRLSIL.

The V gene is TRBV7-9, the J gene TRBJ2-7; 7 bases align to TRBD2. J was trimmed by 4 bases and V by 2 bases; bases with no gene match: 8. The CDR3 extends over 15 amino acids. Germline-derived CDR1 and CDR2 are SEHNR and FQNEAQ (reference sequence). The CDR3 is CASSLSGVGTYEQYF. DNA of the CDR3: TGTGCCAGCAGCTTAAGCGGGGTAGGAACATACGAGCAGTACTTC.

The chain joins TRBV11-2 to TRBJ2-7, with 9 bases identical to TRBD1. CDR3 length: 15 residues. Germline assignment: CDR1 SGHAT and CDR2 FQNNGV. Losses at the gene ends were 5 bases for V and 4 bases for J; bases not matched to a gene: 9. CDR3 region: CASSPQGAIRYEQYF. CDR3 DNA sequence: TGTGCCAGCAGCCCACAGGGGGCAATTCGGTACGAGCAGTACTTC.

The chain couples TRBV10-3 to TRBJ1-1; D gene unclear. CDR1 is ENHRY, CDR2 SYGVKD, per germline. V lost 3 bases, J lost 0 bases, and 8 bases lay in between. CDR3 size: 14 residues. In DNA, the CDR3 is TGTGCCATCAGTGATCGGCAGCTGAACACTGAAGCTTTCTTT. Protein: CAISDRQLNTEAFF.

In this sample, this clone turned up a few times. The chain carries TRBV7-9 and TRBJ1-6, with TRBD1 matching over 9 bases. Germline V gene lookup returns CDR1 SEHNR and CDR2 FQNEAQ (reference sequence). This CDR3 has 14 residues. After removal of 0 bases from V and 13 bases from J, the junction contained 4 bases not matched to a gene. The CDR3 nucleotides are TGTGCCAGCAGCTTAGCCGGACAGGGGAACCCCCTCCACTTT. Its translation is CASSLAGQGNPLHF.

The chain combines TRBV29-1 with TRBJ2-7; D is ambiguous. Deletions cut 7 bases from V and 4 bases from J, with 14 bases between. Germline V gene lookup returns CDR1 SQVTM and CDR2 ANQGSEA. The CDR3 runs to 12 residues. CDR3 residues: CSATALGYEQYF. For the CDR3, the DNA is TGCAGCGCGACTGCACTTGGGTACGAGCAGTACTTC.

The V gene is TRBV19, the J gene TRBJ1-1, with D possibly matching TRBD1 (6 bases). Trimming pared 5 bases from V and 11 bases from J, leaving 12 bases between. Germline CDR1 LNHDA, CDR2 SQIVND (reference sequence). This CDR3 has 11 amino acids. CDR3 DNA: TGTGCCAGTAGTCCCGGGACAACGGCTTTCTTT. It translates to CASSPGTTAFF.

The chain couples TRBV18 to TRBJ1-1, with 10 bases that match TRBD1. The CDR3 covers 15 residues. Unmatched junction bases numbered 1, after V lost 0 bases and J lost 3 bases. Per the germline V gene, CDR1 is KGHSH and CDR2 is LQKENI. The CDR3 sequence is CASSPPTGGYTEAFF. The CDR3 DNA reads as TGTGCCAGCTCACCACCGACAGGGGGCTACACTGAAGCTTTCTTT. Looking up the rest from reference TRBV18 and TRBJ1-1 gives the full variable domain: NAGVMQNPRHLVRRRGQEARLRCSPMKGHSHVYWYRQLPEEGLKFMVYLQKENIIDESGMPKERFSAEFPKEGPSILRIQQVVRGDSAAYFCASSPPTGGYTEAFFGQGTRLTVV.

The chain is built from TRBV10-3 and TRBJ1-5, with TRBD1 matching over 9 bases. With 9 bases clipped from V and 0 bases from J, the junction kept 15 bases outside the gene matches. Germline values: CDR1 ENHRY, CDR2 SYGVKD. The CDR3 length is 18 residues. CDR3 amino acids: CAIGGGGQGTYSNQPQHF. CDR3 DNA sequence: TGTGCCATTGGGGGCGGGGGACAGGGAACGTATAGCAATCAGCCCCAGCATTTT.

V usage is TRBV5-1 and J usage is TRBJ2-7, with a weak D call TRBD2 (6 bases). V dropped 4 bases and J dropped 6 bases, with 14 bases sitting between them. The CDR3 sequence is 13 residues long. The germline V gene has CDR1 SGHRS and CDR2 YFSETQ. The CDR3 sequence is CASSRDSPGEQYF. The CDR3 DNA is TGCGCCAGCAGCAGGGACTCCCCGGGCGAGCAGTACTTC.

This clone has just one count. The chain combines TRBV29-1 with TRBJ2-1, with 8 bases identical to TRBD1. The CDR3 contains 14 residues. The J segment lost 3 bases and the V segment lost 6 bases, leaving 7 bases of the junction unmatched. Looked up from germline, CDR1 is SQVTM and CDR2 is ANQGSEA. CDR3 region: CSVVGQVSYNEQFF. In DNA, the CDR3 is TGCAGCGTCGTGGGACAGGTAAGCTACAATGAGCAGTTCTTC.

J is TRBJ2-1 and V is TRBV7-3, with 7 bases fitting TRBD2. CDR1 is SGHTA, CDR2 FQGTGA, per germline. Trimming removed 4 bases from V and 6 bases from J; junction bases left unmatched: 3. CDR3 length equals 13 residues. The CDR3 here is CASSSGGGNEQFF. For the CDR3, the DNA is TGTGCCAGCAGCTCTGGGGGGGGCAATGAGCAGTTCTTC.

The chain uses TRBV6-5 and TRBJ1-4; D perhaps matches TRBD1 (5 bases). The CDR3 sequence is 14 residues long. Germline lookup yields CDR1 MNHEY and CDR2 SVGAGI. V dropped 6 bases and J dropped 4 bases, with 12 bases sitting between them. The CDR3 nucleotides read TGTGCCAGCAGCAGACAGTCTTATAATGAAAAACTGTTTTTT. As protein: CASSRQSYNEKLFF.

The chain links TRBV7-3 to TRBJ1-1, with D tentatively TRBD1 (5 bases). Germline loops: CDR1 SGHTA, CDR2 FQGTGA. The length of the CDR3 is 13 residues. Deletions cut 6 bases from V and 0 bases from J, with 8 bases between. CDR3 DNA sequence: TGTGCCAGCAGTGCAGGGTTGAACACTGAAGCTTTCTTT. Translation gives CASSAGLNTEAFF.

This clone was counted between two and nine times. The chain joins TRBV6-1 to TRBJ2-2, with no clear D. The CDR3 spans 16 residues. CDR1 and CDR2 (germline): MNHNS, SASEGT. V was shortened by 0 bases and J by 0 bases, with 8 bases between the two germline ends. The DNA of the CDR3 is TGTGCCAGCAGTGAAGCCTTGCCAACGAACACCGGGGAGCTGTTTTTT. This translates into CASSEALPTNTGELFF.

The chain recombines TRBV4-2 with TRBJ2-5; TRBD2 might be the D (7 bases). The ends were cut back, 0 bases at V and 5 bases at J, with 22 bases in the middle. This CDR3 has 18 amino acids. Looked up from germline, CDR1 is LGHNA and CDR2 is YNFKEQ. CDR3 DNA sequence: TGTGCCAGCAGCCAAGATTTGCCCATACAGGGAGGGGGGGAGACCCAGTACTTC. Encoded protein: CASSQDLPIQGGGETQYF.